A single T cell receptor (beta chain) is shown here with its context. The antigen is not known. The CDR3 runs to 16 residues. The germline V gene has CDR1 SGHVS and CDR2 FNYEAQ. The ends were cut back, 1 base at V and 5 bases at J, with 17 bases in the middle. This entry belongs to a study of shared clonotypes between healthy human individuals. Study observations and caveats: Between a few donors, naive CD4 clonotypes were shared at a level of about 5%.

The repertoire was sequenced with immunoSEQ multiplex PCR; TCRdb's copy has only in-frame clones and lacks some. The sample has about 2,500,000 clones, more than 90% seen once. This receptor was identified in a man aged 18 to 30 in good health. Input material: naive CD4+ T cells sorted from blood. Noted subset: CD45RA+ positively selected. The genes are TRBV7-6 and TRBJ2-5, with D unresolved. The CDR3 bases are TGTGCCAGCAGCTTAGTCTATTACATACTCGGCGAGACCCAGTACTTC. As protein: CASSLVYYILGETQYF.